This record looks at one T cell receptor beta chain sequence and its context. No antigen is known for it. The data were taken from a study of cytomegalovirus exposure and HLA in healthy donors. Study-level points and caveats: Most TCR sequences were rare, but some public TCRs occurred in many donors. A few chains tied to CMV proved CMV antigen-specific in vitro. The TCR clusters that emerged in the first cohort tended, a later analysis found, to co-occur in the approximately 110 validation repertoires.

Repertoires were generated with immunoSEQ multiplex PCR, while TCRdb's copy carries only in-frame clones and drops some. The data contain 150,000 to 170,000 clones, about 86% of them seen just once; the ten biggest clones take up 2% to 2.5%. A 120-subject validation cohort, separate from the approximately 720-subject first cohort, supplied the donors. This clonotype originated in a human donor in good health. Sample: PBMCs.

CDR3 sequence: CASIIAGGPTNEQFF. The DNA for the CDR3 is TGTGCCAGCATTATAGCGGGAGGGCCTACGAATGAGCAGTTCTTC. The V and J genes are TRBV28 and TRBJ2-1; TRBD2 agrees at 11 bases. V shed 7 bases, J shed 7 bases, and the junction held 9 bases outside the gene matches. Germline V lookup: CDR1 MDHEN, CDR2 SYDVKM. This CDR3 is 15 amino acids long.